The entry below gives a single T cell receptor (beta chain) sequence along with its context. J was trimmed by 1 base and V by 6 bases; bases with no gene match: 10. Germline V gene lookup returns CDR1 ENHRY and CDR2 SYGVKD. The CDR3 covers 16 residues. Original processing methods: For nucleated cells, counts were estimated from reference gene primer amplification. Libraries were prepared by immunoSEQ multiplex PCR; TCRdb keeps only in-frame clonotypes and omits some of them. V, J and clone size were drawn from that table, and D and trimming were deduced from the DNA. The sample holds about 35,000 clones, 70% to 90% seen once. This entry belongs to a study of blood T cell repertoires in COVID-19. Study-level background: COVID-19 samples collected from the United States, Italy and Spain covered acute and convalescent phases. T cells, B-cell-depleted T cells, or PBMCs provided the cDNA or gDNA that served as material.

The sequencing input was peripheral blood. The chain carries TRBV10-3 and TRBJ2-3; 7 bases map to TRBD2. This TCR was recovered from a human donor in a cohort sampled during active COVID-19. The CDR3 loop is CAIRRGGGDGTDTQYF. The CDR3 DNA reads TGTGCCATCAGGAGGGGCGGGGGTGATGGCACAGATACGCAGTATTTT.